The T cell receptor beta chain under discussion was sequenced for a study of blood T cell repertoires in COVID-19. In the study overall: Sources were T cells, B-cell-depleted T cells, or PBMCs; the material itself was cDNA or gDNA.

This CDR3 contains 14 residues. CDR1 and CDR2 from the germline V gene are SGHVS and FQNEAQ. Deletions cut 5 bases from V and 0 bases from J, with 11 bases between. The repertoire was sequenced with immunoSEQ multiplex PCR; TCRdb's copy has only in-frame clones and lacks some. The table has about 380,000 clones, roughly 87% seen once; the top ten hold around 3%. The chain couples TRBV7-8 to TRBJ2-7, with a weak D call TRBD2 (5 bases). The receptor was derived from a young woman who had recovered from COVID-19. Sequenced material: PBMCs or T cells enriched from blood (not recorded which). The CDR3, as DNA: TGTGCCAGCAGCCAACCACGGGACTCCTACGAGCAGTACTTC. This codes for CASSQPRDSYEQYF.